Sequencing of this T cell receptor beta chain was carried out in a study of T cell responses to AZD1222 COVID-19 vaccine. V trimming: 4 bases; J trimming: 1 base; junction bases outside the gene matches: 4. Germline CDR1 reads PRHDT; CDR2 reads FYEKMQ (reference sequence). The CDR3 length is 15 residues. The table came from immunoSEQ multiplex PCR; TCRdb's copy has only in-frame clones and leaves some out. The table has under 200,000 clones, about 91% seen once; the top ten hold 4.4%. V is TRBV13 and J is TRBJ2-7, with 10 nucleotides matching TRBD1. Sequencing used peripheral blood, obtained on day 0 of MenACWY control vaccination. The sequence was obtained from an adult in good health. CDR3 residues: CASSSPGQGSYEQYF. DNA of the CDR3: TGTGCCAGCAGCTCTCCGGGACAGGGGTCCTACGAGCAGTACTTC.